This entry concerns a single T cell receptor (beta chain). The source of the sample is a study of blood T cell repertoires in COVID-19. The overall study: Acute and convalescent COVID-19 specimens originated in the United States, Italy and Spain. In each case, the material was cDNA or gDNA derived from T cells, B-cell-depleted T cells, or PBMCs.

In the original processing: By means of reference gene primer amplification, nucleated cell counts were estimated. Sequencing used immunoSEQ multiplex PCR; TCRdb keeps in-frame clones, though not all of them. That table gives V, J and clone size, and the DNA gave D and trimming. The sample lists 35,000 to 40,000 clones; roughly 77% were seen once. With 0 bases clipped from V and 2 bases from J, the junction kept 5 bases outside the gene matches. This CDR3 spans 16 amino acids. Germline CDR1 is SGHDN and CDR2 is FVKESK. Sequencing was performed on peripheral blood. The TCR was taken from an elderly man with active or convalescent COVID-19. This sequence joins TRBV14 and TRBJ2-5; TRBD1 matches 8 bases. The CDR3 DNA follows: TGTGCCAGCAGCCAAGATAGGACAGGGTTTCAAGAGACCCAGTACTTC. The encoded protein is CASSQDRTGFQETQYF.